This entry concerns a single TCR beta chain. Mismatch with germline at one junction end may stem from a read error. A sample-barcoded 5' primer and a J-beta primer mix were used in a second PCR of about 7 to 11 cycles. TCRdb reprocessed the 5' RACE reads via MiXCR and lists one record per CDR3 protein. The sample contains approximately 780,000 distinct CDR3 sequences, around 24% of which appear only once. These data belong to a study of blood T cells in healthy people across ages. The sample also formed part of further work on T cells of mothers and their children.

Sequencing was performed on blood. The TCR comes from a boy between 10 and 17 years old in good health.

CDR3 bases: TGCAGTGCTAGCGGGGCTAGAGGCGGGGAGCGGTTTTTT. Amino acids: CSASGARGGERFF. This chain uses TRBV20-1 with TRBJ2-2, with a tentative D call TRBD2 (6 bases). Germline loops: CDR1 DFQATT, CDR2 SNEGSKA (reference sequence). The CDR3 extends over 13 amino acids.